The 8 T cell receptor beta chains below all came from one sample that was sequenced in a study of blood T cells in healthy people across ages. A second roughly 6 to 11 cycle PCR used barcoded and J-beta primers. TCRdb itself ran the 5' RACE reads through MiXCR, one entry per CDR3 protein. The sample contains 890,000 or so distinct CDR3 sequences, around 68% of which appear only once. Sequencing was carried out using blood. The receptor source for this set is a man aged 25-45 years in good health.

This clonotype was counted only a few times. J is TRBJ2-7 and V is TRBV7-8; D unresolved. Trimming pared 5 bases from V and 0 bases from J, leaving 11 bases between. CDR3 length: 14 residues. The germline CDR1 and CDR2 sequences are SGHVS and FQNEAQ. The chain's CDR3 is CASSIERFSYEQYF. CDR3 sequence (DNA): TGTGCCAGCAGCATCGAGAGATTCTCCTACGAGCAGTACTTC.

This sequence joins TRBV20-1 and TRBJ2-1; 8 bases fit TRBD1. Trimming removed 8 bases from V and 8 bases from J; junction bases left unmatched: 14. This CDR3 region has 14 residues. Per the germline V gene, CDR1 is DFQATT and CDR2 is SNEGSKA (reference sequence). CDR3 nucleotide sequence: TGCAGTACTCAGACAGGGGCAGCGATGGATGAGCAGTTCTTC. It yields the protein CSTQTGAAMDEQFF.

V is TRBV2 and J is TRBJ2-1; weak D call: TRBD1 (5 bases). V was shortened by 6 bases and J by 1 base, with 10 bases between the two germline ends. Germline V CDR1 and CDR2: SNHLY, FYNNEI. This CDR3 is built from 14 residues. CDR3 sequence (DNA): TGTGCCAGCAGCGTGACAGCTTCCTACAATGAGCAGTTCTTC. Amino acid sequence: CASSVTASYNEQFF.

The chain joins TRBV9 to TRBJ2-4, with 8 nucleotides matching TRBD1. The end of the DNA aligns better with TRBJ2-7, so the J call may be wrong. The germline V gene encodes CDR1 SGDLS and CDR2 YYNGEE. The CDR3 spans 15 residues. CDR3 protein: CASSVTGEISYEQYF. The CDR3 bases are TGTGCCAGCAGCGTGACAGGGGAAATTAGCTACGAGCAGTACTTC.

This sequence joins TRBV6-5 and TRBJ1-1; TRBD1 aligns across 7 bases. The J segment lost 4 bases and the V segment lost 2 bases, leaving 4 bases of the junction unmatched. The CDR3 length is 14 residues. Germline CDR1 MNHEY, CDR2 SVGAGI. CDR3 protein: CASSYAQGITEAFF. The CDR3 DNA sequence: TGTGCCAGCAGTTACGCACAGGGGATCACTGAAGCTTTCTTT.

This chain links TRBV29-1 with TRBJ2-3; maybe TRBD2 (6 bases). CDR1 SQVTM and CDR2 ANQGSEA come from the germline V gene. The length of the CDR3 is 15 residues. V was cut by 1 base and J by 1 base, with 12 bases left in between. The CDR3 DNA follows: TGCAGCGTTGAAGCCCTGGGGGAGGGCACAGATACGCAGTATTTT. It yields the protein CSVEALGEGTDTQYF.

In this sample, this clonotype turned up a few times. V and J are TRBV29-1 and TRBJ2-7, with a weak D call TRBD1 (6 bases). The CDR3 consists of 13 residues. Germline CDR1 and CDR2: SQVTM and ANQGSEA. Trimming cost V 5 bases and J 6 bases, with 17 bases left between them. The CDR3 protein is CSVSSSRGSEQYF. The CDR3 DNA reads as TGCAGCGTTTCATCAAGCAGGGGATCCGAGCAGTACTTC.

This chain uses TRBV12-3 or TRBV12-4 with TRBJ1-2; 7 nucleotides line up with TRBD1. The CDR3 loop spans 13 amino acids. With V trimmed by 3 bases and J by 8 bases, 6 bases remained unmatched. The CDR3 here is CASSFEGAAGYTF. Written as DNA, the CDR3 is TGTGCCAGCAGTTTTGAGGGGGCTGCCGGCTACACCTTC.